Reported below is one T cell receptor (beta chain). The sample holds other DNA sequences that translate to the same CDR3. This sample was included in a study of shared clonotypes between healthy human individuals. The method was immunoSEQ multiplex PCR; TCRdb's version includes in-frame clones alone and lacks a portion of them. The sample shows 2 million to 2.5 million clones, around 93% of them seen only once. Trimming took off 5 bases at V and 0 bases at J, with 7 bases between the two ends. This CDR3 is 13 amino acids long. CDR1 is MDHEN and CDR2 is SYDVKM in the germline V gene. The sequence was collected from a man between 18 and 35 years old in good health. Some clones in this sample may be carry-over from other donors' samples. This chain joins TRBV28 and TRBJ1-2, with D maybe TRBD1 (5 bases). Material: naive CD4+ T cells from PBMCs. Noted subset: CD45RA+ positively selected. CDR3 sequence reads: CASSPGTNYGYTF. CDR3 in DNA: TGTGCCAGCAGTCCAGGGACTAACTATGGCTACACCTTC.